Detailed here is one T cell receptor (beta chain). CDR1 SGHNT and CDR2 YYREEE come from the germline V gene (reference sequence). The CDR3 totals 16 residues. The ends lost 3 bases at V and 4 bases at J; junction bases unmatched: 10. These data belong to a study of blood T cell repertoires in COVID-19. Study at large: PBMCs, B-cell-depleted T cells, or T cells provided the cDNA or gDNA that made up the material.

Per the original data handling: Reference gene primer amplification gave nucleated cell count estimates. Produced via immunoSEQ multiplex PCR; TCRdb's table is partial and in-frame only. For V, J and clone size, that table is used; D and trimming come from the DNA. This sample has a few hundred thousand clones; approximately 91% occur once, and the top ten carry around an eighth. The receptor's source is a woman in her sixties or seventies with acute or convalescent COVID-19. The sample was peripheral blood. The chain combines TRBV5-4 with TRBJ2-5, with 9 positions matching TRBD1. CDR3 in amino acids: CASSSTQQGAGETQYF. The CDR3 DNA sequence: TGTGCCAGCAGCTCGACTCAACAGGGGGCAGGAGAGACCCAGTACTTC.